The 22 T cell receptor beta chains below all came from one sample that was sequenced in a study of blood T cell repertoires in COVID-19. Sequenced by immunoSEQ multiplex PCR; TCRdb stores in-frame clones only, minus some. The sample includes about 60,000 clones, approximately 85% of them seen just once. What was sequenced was peripheral blood. The source is a human donor in a cohort sampled during active COVID-19.

The chain couples TRBV18 to TRBJ2-5, with a tentative D call TRBD2 (6 bases). V was clipped by 0 bases and J by 5 bases, with 13 bases between them. The CDR3 consists of 15 residues. Germline V gene lookup returns CDR1 KGHSH and CDR2 LQKENI. Here the CDR3 DNA reads TGTGCCAGCTCACCACCAGGGGAGGCGAGGGAGACCCAGTACTTC. It yields the protein CASSPPGEARETQYF.

The rearrangement uses TRBV29-1 and TRBJ2-3, with TRBD1 matching 10 bases. The CDR3 extends over 14 amino acids. Germline V gene sequence: CDR1 SQVTM, CDR2 ANQGSEA. The J segment lost 5 bases and the V segment lost 4 bases, leaving 6 bases of the junction unmatched. The CDR3 loop is CSVGRQGALDTQYF. For the CDR3, the DNA is TGCAGCGTTGGGAGACAGGGGGCGTTAGATACGCAGTATTTT.

The chain has TRBV14 and TRBJ1-1, with a weak D call TRBD1 (5 bases). This CDR3 is built from 15 residues. The V end was cut by 4 bases, the J end by 4 bases, with 16 bases between. In germline, CDR1 is SGHDN, CDR2 FVKESK. This CDR3 reads CASSPFGGPRTEAFF. CDR3 sequence (DNA): TGTGCCAGCAGCCCTTTCGGGGGACCCCGCACTGAAGCTTTCTTT.

The chain links TRBV7-6 to TRBJ2-7, with 8 positions matching TRBD1. V shed 4 bases and J 3 bases; nucleotides not matched to a gene: 8. Per the germline V gene, CDR1 is SGHVS and CDR2 is FNYEAQ. CDR3 length: 15 amino acids. In DNA form, the CDR3 reads TGTGCCAGCAGCTCGACCTACAGGGGGGACTACGAGCAGTACTTC. Encoded protein: CASSSTYRGDYEQYF.

This chain uses TRBV5-1 with TRBJ2-2, with D possibly being TRBD2 (6 bases). The CDR3 length is 14 residues. Germline V gives CDR1 SGHRS, CDR2 YFSETQ. With 1 base removed from V and 12 bases from J, the gap between germline ends came to 16 bases. The CDR3 sequence: CASSLRSAGLKLFF. CDR3 nucleotides: TGCGCCAGCAGCTTGAGGTCAGCGGGCCTCAAGCTGTTTTTT.

The chain employs TRBV20-1 and TRBJ2-1, with 7 bases fitting TRBD1. V dropped 6 bases and J dropped 6; count of bases not matched to a gene: 11. Germline V gene data show CDR1 as DFQATT and CDR2 as SNEGSKA (reference sequence). The CDR3 covers 14 residues. The CDR3 loop is CSASTGTASNEQFF. CDR3 nucleotide sequence: TGCAGTGCAAGTACCGGGACAGCTTCCAATGAGCAGTTCTTC.

The chain combines TRBV19 with TRBJ1-1; 8 bases are a match to TRBD1. The CDR3 contains 13 residues. V trimming: 6 bases; J trimming: 5 bases; junction bases outside the gene matches: 5. CDR1 is LNHDA and CDR2 is SQIVND in the germline V gene (reference sequence). The CDR3 DNA sequence: TGTGCCAGTAGCCTTACAGGGGGTACTGAAGCTTTCTTT. The encoded protein is CASSLTGGTEAFF.

The chain uses TRBV3-1 (or the pseudogene TRBV3-2) and TRBJ1-4; 9 nucleotides match TRBD1. CDR3 length: 14 amino acids. Germline V gives CDR1 LGHDT, CDR2 YNNKEL (reference sequence). The V and J ends lost 4 bases and 8 bases, in that order; junction bases with no gene match: 5. CDR3 nucleotide sequence: TGTGCCAGCAGCCGAAGGACAGGGGTAGAAAAACTGTTTTTT. This sequence encodes CASSRRTGVEKLFF.

Here the CDR3 DNA reads TGTGCCAGCAGTCCCCTGGGGCGGCATCCCCTCCACTTT. This encodes CASSPLGRHPLHF. The chain carries TRBV6-2 or TRBV6-3 and TRBJ1-6; the D gene is possibly TRBD1 (5 bases). Trimming cost V 5 bases and J 13 bases, with 15 bases left between them. Germline-derived CDR1 and CDR2 are MNHEY and SVGEGT. The CDR3 totals 13 residues.

This clone was seen only once. J is TRBJ1-6 and V is TRBV7-6; D gene uncertain. The CDR3 has 14 amino acids. Germline CDR1 and CDR2: SGHVS and FNYEAQ. The ends were cut back, 5 bases at V and 7 bases at J, with 12 bases in the middle. In nucleotides, the CDR3 is TGTGCCAGCAGCGCCGGGGTCCCCAATTCACCCCTCCACTTT. Translating it yields CASSAGVPNSPLHF.

V is TRBV5-4 and J is TRBJ1-5; no reliable D call. The germline gives CDR1 SGHNT, CDR2 YYREEE (reference sequence). V was pared by 0 bases and J by 6 bases, with 13 bases between. The CDR3 runs to 15 residues. The CDR3 spells CASSLGEGSGQPQHF. In DNA, the CDR3 is TGTGCCAGCAGCTTGGGCGAGGGTTCCGGTCAGCCCCAGCATTTT.

The rearrangement joins TRBV10-3 to TRBJ1-4; 10 positions agree with TRBD1. The V gene's germline CDR1 is ENHRY and CDR2 SYGVKD. This CDR3 spans 16 amino acids. J gave up 8 bases and V 0 bases, and 6 bases lay outside the gene matches. CDR3 DNA: TGTGCCATCAGTGAGTCCCCGGACAGGGGGGGAGAAAAACTGTTTTTT. Its translation: CAISESPDRGGEKLFF.

The genes are TRBV29-1 and TRBJ2-3; TRBD1 agrees at 8 bases. In germline, CDR1 is SQVTM, CDR2 ANQGSEA. This CDR3 has 14 residues. V lost 1 base, J lost 3 bases, and 3 bases stayed unmatched. CDR3 nucleotides: TGCAGCGTTGAAGGCAACAGGGGGACAGATACGCAGTATTTT. Amino acid sequence: CSVEGNRGTDTQYF.

The rearrangement links TRBV7-2 to TRBJ2-3; 8 bases map to TRBD2. Germline CDR1 reads SGHTA; CDR2 reads FQGNSA. This CDR3 spans 14 amino acids. The trim removed 6 bases at V and 6 bases at J, leaving 8 bases unmatched. CDR3 loop: CASSNSGAWDTQYF. CDR3 DNA: TGTGCCAGCAGTAATAGCGGGGCCTGGGATACGCAGTATTTT.

The gene calls are TRBV6-2 or TRBV6-3 and TRBJ2-1, with D perhaps TRBD2 (5 bases). The CDR3 is made up of 14 amino acids. V was trimmed by 2 bases and J by 8 bases, leaving 13 bases between them. Germline V CDR1 and CDR2: MNHEY, SVGEGT. This chain's CDR3 is CASSYLRGLDEQFF. For the CDR3, the DNA is TGTGCCAGCAGTTACCTCAGAGGGCTAGATGAGCAGTTCTTC.

The chain joins TRBV7-9 to TRBJ1-2; maybe TRBD1 (5 bases). The V end lost 1 base, the J end lost 0 bases, and 6 bases lay between the germline ends. This CDR3 contains 14 residues. Looked up from germline, CDR1 is SEHNR and CDR2 is FQNEAQ (reference sequence). This CDR3 reads CASSLETANYGYTF. CDR3 coding DNA: TGTGCCAGCAGCTTAGAGACAGCTAACTATGGCTACACCTTC.

The chain uses TRBV27 and TRBJ2-5; D possibly corresponds to TRBD2 (6 bases). Trimming pared 5 bases from V and 4 bases from J, leaving 11 bases between. This CDR3 comprises 13 residues. The V gene's germline CDR1 is MNHEY and CDR2 SMNVEV (reference sequence). For the CDR3, the DNA is TGTGCCAGCAGTAAGACTAGGGGAGAGACCCAGTACTTC. It yields the protein CASSKTRGETQYF.

The chain is built from TRBV2 and TRBJ2-7; D perhaps matches TRBD1 (6 bases). Germline values: CDR1 SNHLY, CDR2 FYNNEI. Trimming removed 7 bases at V and 10 bases at J, with 17 bases between. The CDR3 extends over 12 amino acids. The CDR3 is CASTVFPGQQYF. The CDR3 DNA is TGTGCCAGCACGGTTTTTCCGGGACAACAGTACTTC.

The chain carries TRBV18 and TRBJ2-3; D is perhaps TRBD1 (5 bases). The germline V gene encodes CDR1 KGHSH and CDR2 LQKENI. The ends were cut back, 3 bases at V and 5 bases at J, with 12 bases in the middle. This CDR3 is built from 14 residues. CDR3 sequence (DNA): TGTGCCAGCTCACCTCTTGGGGCAGGAGATACGCAGTATTTT. Amino acid sequence: CASSPLGAGDTQYF.

This chain links TRBV5-6 with TRBJ2-5; D may be TRBD2 (6 bases). Trimming pared 4 bases from V and 3 bases from J, leaving 10 bases between. The CDR3 totals 13 residues. Germline assignment: CDR1 SGHDT and CDR2 YYEEEE. As DNA, the CDR3 is TGTGCCAGCAGCACGGGACTCAAAGAGACCCAGTACTTC. Protein product: CASSTGLKETQYF.

This chain links TRBV7-2 with TRBJ2-3, with 8 positions matching TRBD2. The CDR3 loop spans 16 amino acids. V dropped 1 base and J dropped 2; count of bases not matched to a gene: 5. In germline, CDR1 is SGHTA, CDR2 FQGNSA. CDR3 region: CASSLGVAGITDTQYF. The CDR3 DNA sequence: TGTGCCAGCAGCTTAGGGGTAGCGGGGATCACAGATACGCAGTATTTT.

In its sample, this clone was seen a few times. The rearrangement links TRBV7-9 to TRBJ1-5; 8 bases are shared with TRBD1. The CDR3 is made up of 15 amino acids. Germline CDR1 and CDR2: SEHNR and FQNEAQ (reference sequence). V gave up 1 base and J gave up 5 bases; unmatched junction bases: 4. CDR3 DNA sequence: TGTGCCAGCAGCTTAGGCGACAGGGGCTATCAGCCCCAGCATTTT. Its protein is CASSLGDRGYQPQHF.